This TCR beta chain was retrieved from a study of CD8+ T cells in alopecia areata. The germline CDR1 and CDR2 sequences are SGHNT and YYREEE (reference sequence). The CDR3 spans 12 residues. As concerns this clone: The junction departs from germline at one end; a sequencing error may be responsible.

Extracted RNA was reverse transcribed into cDNA, the sequencing template. Measured with immunoSEQ multiplex PCR; TCRdb has only the in-frame clones, and not every one. The top ten clones hold about 4.4% of a sample with about 150,000 clones, approximately 60% of them seen once. Sample: CD4+ T cells sorted from blood. The chain uses TRBV5-4 and TRBJ2-1; 14 bases are shared with TRBD2. This clonotype was obtained from a human donor in good health. CDR3 DNA sequence: TGTGCCAGCAGCCCGGGACTAGCGGGAGCGCTCTTC. Its translation: CASSPGLAGALF.